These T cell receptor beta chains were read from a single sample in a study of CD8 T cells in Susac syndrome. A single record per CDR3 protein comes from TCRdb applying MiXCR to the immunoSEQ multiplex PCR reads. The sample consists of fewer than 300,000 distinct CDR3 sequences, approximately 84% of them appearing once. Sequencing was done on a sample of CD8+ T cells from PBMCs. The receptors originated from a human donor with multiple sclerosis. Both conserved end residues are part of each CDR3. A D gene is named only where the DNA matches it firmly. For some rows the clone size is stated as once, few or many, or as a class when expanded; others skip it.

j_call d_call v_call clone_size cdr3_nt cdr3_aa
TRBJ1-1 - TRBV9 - TGTGCCAGCAGCGTATCTCCCGCAGGCCCGAACACTGAAGCTTTCTTT CASSVSPAGPNTEAFF
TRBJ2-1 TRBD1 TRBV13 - TGTGCCAGCAGCCCCGCCGGGACAGGATACAATGAGCAGTTCTTC CASSPAGTGYNEQFF
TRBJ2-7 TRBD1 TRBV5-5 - TGTGCCAGCAGCTATAGACAGGGTAACGAGCAGTACTTC CASSYRQGNEQYF
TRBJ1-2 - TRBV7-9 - TGTGCCAGCAGCCCCGGGCGACATGGCTACACCTTC CASSPGRHGYTF
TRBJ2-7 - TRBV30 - TGTGCCTGGAGTGTAGACAGCCTCTACGAGCAGTACTTC CAWSVDSLYEQYF
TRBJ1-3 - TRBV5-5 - TGTGCCAGCAGCTTGGTCGGTAGACCAAGCTCTGGAAACACCATATATTTT CASSLVGRPSSGNTIYF
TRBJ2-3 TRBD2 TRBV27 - TGTGGGAGCGGGAGGGCCGGGGATACGCAGTATTTT CGSGRAGDTQYF
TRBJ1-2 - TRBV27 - TGTGCCAGCACCTCCACGGCAGTGGATGGCTACACCTTC CASTSTAVDGYTF
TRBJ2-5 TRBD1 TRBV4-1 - TGCGCCAGCAGCCAAAGCCTAGGACAGGTAGAGACCCAGTACTTC CASSQSLGQVETQYF
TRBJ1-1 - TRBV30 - TGTGCCTGGAGTGTACTGAAGAACACTGAAGCTTTCTTT CAWSVLKNTEAFF
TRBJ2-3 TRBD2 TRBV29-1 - TGCAGCGTTGCCGGGGACTACGATAGCACAGATACGCAGTATTTT CSVAGDYDSTDTQYF
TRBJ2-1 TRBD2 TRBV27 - TGTGCCAGCAGTTTACCTCCGGCGGGGGTCAATGAGCAGTTCTTC CASSLPPAGVNEQFF
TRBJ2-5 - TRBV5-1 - TGCGCCAGCAGCTTGGAGGGCAGCTTACAAGAGACCCAGTACTTC CASSLEGSLQETQYF
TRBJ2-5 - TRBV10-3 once TGTGCCATCAGTGAGTCACTAGACCAAGAGACCCAGTACTTC CAISESLDQETQYF
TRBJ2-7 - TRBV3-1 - TGTGCCAGCAGCCAAGTTCCAGTCGTAAGCGAGCAGTACTTC CASSQVPVVSEQYF
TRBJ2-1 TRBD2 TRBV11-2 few TGTGCCAGCAGGTTAGCGGGTAGCTCCTACAATGAGCAGTTCTTC CASRLAGSSYNEQFF
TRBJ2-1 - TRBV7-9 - TGTGCCAGCAGCGATCGACGCGCCCCGGACAATGAGCAGTTCTTC CASSDRRAPDNEQFF
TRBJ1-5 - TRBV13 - TGTGCCAGCAGCTTAGCGTCGGGCAATCAGCCCCAGCATTTT CASSLASGNQPQHF
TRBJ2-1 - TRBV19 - TGTGCCAGTAGTATCGCCCACGGGACCGTCAATGAGCAGTTCTTC CASSIAHGTVNEQFF
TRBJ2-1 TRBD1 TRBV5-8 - TGTGCCAGCAGCTTCGGGACAGGGGCCGACGATGAGCAGTTCTTC CASSFGTGADDEQFF
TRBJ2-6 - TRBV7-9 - TGTGCCAGCAGCTTCTTAATCTCTGGGGCCAACGTCCTGACTTTC CASSFLISGANVLTF
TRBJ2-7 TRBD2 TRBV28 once TGTGCCAGCAGGTTAGCGGGAGGGCCGATCGAGGAGCAGTACTTC CASRLAGGPIEEQYF
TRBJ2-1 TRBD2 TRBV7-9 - TGTGCCAGCAGCTCCCTTTTCGGGAGGGCCTACAATGAGCAGTTCTTC CASSSLFGRAYNEQFF
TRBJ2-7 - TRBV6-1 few TGTGCCAGCAGCGGCGGACAGACCTACGAGCAGTACTTC CASSGGQTYEQYF
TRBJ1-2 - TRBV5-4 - TGTGCCAGCAGCTTTGCCCACAGCCTAGCTAACTATGGCTACACCTTC CASSFAHSLANYGYTF
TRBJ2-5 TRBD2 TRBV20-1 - TGCAGTGCTAGGCTAGCGGGAGTCGGAGAGACCCAGTACTTC CSARLAGVGETQYF
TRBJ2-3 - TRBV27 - TGTGCCAGCAGTTTATTAGCCAGGGGCGCAGATACGCAGTATTTT CASSLLARGADTQYF
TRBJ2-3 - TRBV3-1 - TGTGCCAGCAGCTGGGACCAGACTAGCACAGATACGCAGTATTTT CASSWDQTSTDTQYF
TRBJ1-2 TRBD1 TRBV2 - TGTGCCAACTACAGGGGAGAAGGCTATGGCTACACCTTC CANYRGEGYGYTF
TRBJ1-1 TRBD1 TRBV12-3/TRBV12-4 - TGTGCCAGCAGTCTAAGACAGGGGCCAAGCGCTGAAGCTTTCTTT CASSLRQGPSAEAFF
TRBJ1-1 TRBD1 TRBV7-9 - TGTGCCAGCAGCTTAGCTTCCTCCGGGACAGGGAACACTGAAGCTTTCTTT CASSLASSGTGNTEAFF
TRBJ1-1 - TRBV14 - TGTGCCAGCAGCCAATTACGGTCGATGGTAGCTTTCTTT CASSQLRSMVAFF
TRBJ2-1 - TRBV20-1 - TGCAGTGCTAGAGATCCCAGGTTTAGGAACCAGTTCTTC CSARDPRFRNQFF
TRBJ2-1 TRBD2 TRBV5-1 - TGCGCCAGCAGCTTTCTAGCGGAGGAGCCCTACAATGAGCAGTTCTTC CASSFLAEEPYNEQFF
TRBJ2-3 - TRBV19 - TGTGCCAGTACCATGCGGCGGGTTAGCACAGATACGCAGTATTTT CASTMRRVSTDTQYF
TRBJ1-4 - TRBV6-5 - TGTGCCAGCAGTACGGGAGGGAAACTGTTTTTT CASSTGGKLFF
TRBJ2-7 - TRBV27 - TGTGCCAGCAGTTTAGGGGCTTGGGGCTACGAGCAGTACTTC CASSLGAWGYEQYF
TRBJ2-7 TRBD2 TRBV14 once TGTGCCAGCAGCCATCAACCCGCGGTGGCTAGCGGACGGTCCGAGCAGTACTTC CASSHQPAVASGRSEQYF
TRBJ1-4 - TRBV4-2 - TGTGCCAGCAGCCAAGATATTGGTCAGGGAAATGAAAAACTGTTTTTT CASSQDIGQGNEKLFF
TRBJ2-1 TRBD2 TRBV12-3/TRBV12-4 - TGTGCCAGCAGGACTAGCGGGAGGGCCGGAGAGCAGTTCTTC CASRTSGRAGEQFF
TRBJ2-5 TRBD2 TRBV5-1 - TGCGCCAGCAGCCCGGGTGTAGCGGGACTTCTCCAAGAGACCCAGTACTTC CASSPGVAGLLQETQYF
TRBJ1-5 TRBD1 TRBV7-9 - TGTGCCAGCAGCTATGGGACAGGGACCAATCAGCCCCAGCATTTT CASSYGTGTNQPQHF
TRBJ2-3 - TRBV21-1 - TGTGCCAGCAGCACCCATAGGGCAGGGAGGGCAGATACGCAGTATTTT CASSTHRAGRADTQYF
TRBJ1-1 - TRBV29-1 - TGCAGCGTTGAGTCCTTCGGGTCGAGGGACACTGAAGCTTTCTTT CSVESFGSRDTEAFF
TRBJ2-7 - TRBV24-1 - TGTGCCACCAGTGATTTCGACGAGCAGTACTTC CATSDFDEQYF
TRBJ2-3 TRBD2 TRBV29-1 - TGCAGCGTTGGGCTAGCGGGAGGGCCTAGGGATACGCAGTATTTT CSVGLAGGPRDTQYF
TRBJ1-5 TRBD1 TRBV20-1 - TGCAGTGCTCTCAGACAGGGCCGCCAGCCCCAGCATTTT CSALRQGRQPQHF
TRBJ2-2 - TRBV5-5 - TGTGCCAGCAGCTTGGGGTTAGGAAACACCGGGGAGCTGTTTTTT CASSLGLGNTGELFF
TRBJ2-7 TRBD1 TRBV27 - TGTGCCAGCAGTTTAATCGGGACAGAAAAGGGTGAGCAGTACTTC CASSLIGTEKGEQYF
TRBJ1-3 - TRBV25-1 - TGTGCCAGCAGTGCCAGACCTGGGACGGAAAACACCATATATTTT CASSARPGTENTIYF
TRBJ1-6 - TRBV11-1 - TGTGCCAGCATACCTCTTGGGGGGGCTGCACCCCTCCACTTT CASIPLGGAAPLHF
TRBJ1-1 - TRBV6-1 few TGTGCCAGCAGTCCCCAATTAGAGGGACTTGAAGCTTTCTTT CASSPQLEGLEAFF
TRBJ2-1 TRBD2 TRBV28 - TGTGCCAGCAGTCCTCCGACCCGCGGGGGTGATGAGCAGTTCTTC CASSPPTRGGDEQFF
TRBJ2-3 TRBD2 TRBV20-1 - TGCAGTGCTAACCCTCCCCTCGCGGGAGTAGCAGATACGCAGTATTTT CSANPPLAGVADTQYF
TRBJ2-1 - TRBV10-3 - TGTGCCATCAGTGAGTCTCCCGGGATTGAGCAGTTCTTC CAISESPGIEQFF
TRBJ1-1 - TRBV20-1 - TGCAGTGCTATGCCGGGCCCGAACACTGAAGCTTTCTTT CSAMPGPNTEAFF
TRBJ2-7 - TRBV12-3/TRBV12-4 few TGTGCCAGCAGTTTAGGGGGTGGTCCCTACGAGCAGTACTTC CASSLGGGPYEQYF